One sample yielded the 29 T cell receptor beta chains listed below, sequenced in a study of cytomegalovirus exposure and HLA in healthy donors. The PCR contained 60 Vbeta and 13 Jbeta primers. Measured with immunoSEQ multiplex PCR; TCRdb has only the in-frame clones, and not every one. The table has 100,000 to 150,000 clones, 78% seen once. The sequenced sample consisted of PBMCs. The origin of the receptors is a woman under 30 in good health and CMV-seronegative.

The rearrangement links TRBV7-9 to TRBJ2-3; D perhaps matches TRBD2 (6 bases). V was cut by 8 bases and J by 2 bases, with 14 bases left in between. The length of the CDR3 is 14 residues. Germline values: CDR1 SEHNR, CDR2 FQNEAQ (reference sequence). DNA for the CDR3: TGTGCCAGCCTAACCCCGGGAGCCACAGATACGCAGTATTTT. Amino acid sequence: CASLTPGATDTQYF.

This rearrangement joins TRBV11-2 to TRBJ1-2; 7 bases are shared with TRBD1. Germline-derived CDR1 and CDR2 are SGHAT and FQNNGV. CDR3 length equals 12 residues. V lost 6 bases to trimming and J lost 5 bases; unmatched junction nucleotides: 3. The CDR3 region is CASSSQGYGYTF. CDR3 DNA: TGTGCCAGCAGTTCACAGGGGTATGGCTACACCTTC.

To note about this clone: The germline gene is not matched at one end of the junction; a read error may be the cause. This sequence joins TRBV12-5 and TRBJ2-2; TRBD2 aligns across 8 bases. Germline CDR1 reads LGHNT; CDR2 reads FRNRAP. The CDR3 sequence is 17 residues long. CDR3 protein: CASGLGLAGRNAGELFF. The CDR3 nucleotides are TGTGCTAGTGGTTTGGGGCTAGCGGGCCGGAACGCCGGGGAGCTGTTTTTT.

In this sample, this clone turned up a few times. The DNA for the CDR3 is TGTGCCAGCAGTCCTTACAGCTCCTACAATGAGCAGTTCTTC. Translated: CASSPYSSYNEQFF. The rearrangement uses TRBV6-5 and TRBJ2-1; no clear D gene. CDR1 is MNHEY and CDR2 is SVGAGI in the germline V gene. The CDR3 runs 14 residues. The V end lost 5 bases, the J end lost 0 bases, and 8 bases lay between the germline ends.

The rearrangement joins TRBV5-1 to TRBJ2-7; maybe TRBD2 (6 bases). Trimming removed 0 bases from V and 2 bases from J, with 12 bases in between. Germline values: CDR1 SGHRS, CDR2 YFSETQ. This CDR3 has 15 residues. CDR3 coding DNA: TGCGCCAGCAGCTTGGCCGGGGGAGATCCCTACGAGCAGTACTTC. This encodes CASSLAGGDPYEQYF.

The rearrangement uses TRBV5-4 and TRBJ2-7; 8 bases line up with TRBD1. Trimming removed 4 bases from V and 4 bases from J; junction bases left unmatched: 7. Looked up from germline, CDR1 is SGHNT and CDR2 is YYREEE (reference sequence). The CDR3 has 14 residues. CDR3 bases: TGTGCCAGCAGCGCAAGGACAGGGCGTTACGAGCAGTACTTC. This gives the protein CASSARTGRYEQYF.

The chain joins TRBV6-1 to TRBJ1-1, with 8 bases lining up with TRBD1. Germline CDR1 reads MNHNS; CDR2 reads SASEGT. V gave up 3 bases and J gave up 5 bases; unmatched junction bases: 5. The CDR3 sequence is 14 residues long. CDR3 protein: CASSDQGAITEAFF. CDR3 coding DNA: TGTGCCAGCAGTGATCAGGGGGCGATAACTGAAGCTTTCTTT.

The chain carries TRBV12-1 and TRBJ2-7; TRBD1 is the table's D call, not checked against the DNA. TRBV12-1 is a listed pseudogene. The CDR3 covers 14 residues. The chain's CDR3 is CASRTGTERDEQYF. The CDR3 DNA reads TGTGCCAGCAGGACAGGGACGGAAAGAGACGAGCAGTACTTC.

The chain links TRBV7-9 to TRBJ2-5, with D perhaps TRBD1 (6 bases). The CDR3 is 13 residues long. CDR1 is SEHNR, CDR2 FQNEAQ, per germline (reference sequence). V lost 3 bases, J lost 3 bases, and 8 bases lay in between. CDR3 region: CASSLDSEETQYF. The CDR3 nucleotides are TGTGCCAGCAGCTTGGACAGTGAAGAGACCCAGTACTTC.

V and J are TRBV27 and TRBJ2-5; D remains ambiguous. V shed 8 bases and J shed 9 bases, with 19 bases lying between them. The CDR3 sequence is 13 residues long. In germline, CDR1 is MNHEY, CDR2 SMNVEV (reference sequence). CDR3 residues: CASATSSIGSQYF. CDR3 in DNA: TGTGCCAGCGCGACTTCCTCAATTGGCTCCCAGTACTTC.

The chain employs TRBV19 and TRBJ1-2, with D unclear. The V end lost 9 bases, the J end lost 4 bases, and 12 bases lay between the germline ends. Germline V gene sequence: CDR1 LNHDA, CDR2 SQIVND (reference sequence). The CDR3 extends over 12 amino acids. The chain's CDR3 is CASGRGPYGYTF. The CDR3 region has the DNA TGTGCCAGCGGTCGGGGTCCCTATGGCTACACCTTC.

The rearrangement uses TRBV7-9 and TRBJ2-1, with TRBD2 matching over 7 bases. From germline, CDR1 is SEHNR and CDR2 FQNEAQ (reference sequence). This CDR3 has 16 residues. V trimming: 5 bases; J trimming: 3 bases; junction bases outside the gene matches: 10. The CDR3 loop is CASSRIAGSGYNEQFF. CDR3 coding DNA: TGTGCCAGCAGCCGAATAGCGGGCTCGGGCTACAATGAGCAGTTCTTC. The full variable domain, completed using reference TRBV7-9 and TRBJ2-1, is DTGVSQNPRHKITKRGQNVTFRCDPISEHNRLYWYRQTLGQGPEFLTYFQNEAQLEKSRLLSDRFSAERPKGSFSTLEIQRTEQGDSAMYLCASSRIAGSGYNEQFFGPGTRLTVL.

This clone was seen just once. The chain carries TRBV10-2 and TRBJ2-7; D call uncertain. From germline, CDR1 is WSHSY and CDR2 SAAADI. V was shortened by 4 bases and J by 4 bases, with 14 bases between the two germline ends. The CDR3 consists of 14 residues. In DNA form, the CDR3 reads TGCGCCAGCAGTGCAGGTAGGCTGGTGTACGAGCAGTACTTC. Translated: CASSAGRLVYEQYF.

Regarding this clone: The identical CDR3 is also encoded by other nucleotide sequences in the sample. The chain employs TRBV5-1 and TRBJ2-1; TRBD2 matches 13 bases. The ends lost 2 bases at V and 7 bases at J; junction bases unmatched: 0. There are 14 residues in the CDR3. CDR1 and CDR2 (germline): SGHRS, YFSETQ. This CDR3 is CASSLLAGGNEQFF. The CDR3 DNA sequence: TGCGCCAGCAGCTTACTAGCGGGAGGGAATGAGCAGTTCTTC.

The gene calls are TRBV4-2 and TRBJ2-1; 12 bases match TRBD2. J was trimmed by 4 bases and V by 4 bases; bases with no gene match: 5. The germline V gene encodes CDR1 LGHNA and CDR2 YNFKEQ. This CDR3 contains 16 residues. This CDR3 is CASSLTSGSDYNEQFF. The CDR3 bases are TGTGCCAGCAGCCTGACTAGCGGGAGTGATTACAATGAGCAGTTCTTC.

The chain recombines TRBV25-1 with TRBJ1-3, with 9 bases fitting TRBD1. Germline V CDR1 and CDR2: MGHDK, SYGVNS. The J segment lost 0 bases and the V segment lost 8 bases, leaving 2 bases of the junction unmatched. This CDR3 has 14 amino acids. This chain's CDR3 is CASSGQGSGNTIYF. The CDR3, as DNA: TGTGCCAGCTCGGGACAGGGCTCTGGAAACACCATATATTTT.

The rearrangement uses TRBV15 and TRBJ2-7; TRBD2 might be the D (5 bases). Germline CDR1 reads LNHNV; CDR2 reads YYDKDF (reference sequence). The CDR3 has 13 residues. V lost 6 bases and J 5 bases, leaving 14 bases between the germline ends. This CDR3 is CATREAPSDEQYF. In DNA form, the CDR3 reads TGTGCCACCAGGGAGGCCCCCTCGGACGAGCAGTACTTC.

This chain connects TRBV19 to TRBJ1-1; 8 bases are shared with TRBD1. After removal of 5 bases from V and 2 bases from J, the junction contained 10 bases not matched to a gene. The germline gives CDR1 LNHDA, CDR2 SQIVND (reference sequence). The CDR3 has 16 amino acids. The CDR3 nucleotides read TGTGCCAGTAGTCGGACAGGGATTTTAATCAACACTGAAGCTTTCTTT. Amino acids: CASSRTGILINTEAFF.

The chain carries TRBV7-2 and TRBJ1-1; 7 positions match TRBD1. The germline gives CDR1 SGHTA, CDR2 FQGNSA. This CDR3 region has 13 residues. Germline trimming cut 5 bases from V and 4 bases from J; bases unmatched to any gene: 4. The CDR3 region is CASSTDRATEAFF. DNA for the CDR3: TGTGCCAGCAGCACCGACAGGGCCACTGAAGCTTTCTTT.

The V and J genes are TRBV30 and TRBJ2-1; 9 nucleotides line up with TRBD1. Trimming cost V 5 bases and J 12 bases; bases outside gene matches: 11. Germline V lookup: CDR1 GTSNPN, CDR2 SVGIG (reference sequence). There are 13 residues in the CDR3. As DNA, the CDR3 is TGTGCCTGGGGCGGGGACAGGGAGGGGAGGCAGTTCTTC. The encoded protein is CAWGGDREGRQFF.

The chain uses TRBV11-1 and TRBJ1-1, with 8 positions matching TRBD1. This CDR3 is 14 amino acids long. Unmatched junction bases numbered 2, after V lost 4 bases and J lost 1 base. The germline V gene encodes CDR1 SGHAT and CDR2 FQDESV (reference sequence). The CDR3 is CASSSDRGNTEAFF. The CDR3 DNA is TGTGCCAGCAGCTCAGACAGGGGGAACACTGAAGCTTTCTTT. The whole variable domain, remainder taken from reference TRBV11-1 and TRBJ1-1, is EAEVAQSPRYKITEKSQAVAFWCDPISGHATLYWYRQILGQGPELLVQFQDESVVDDSQLPKDRFSAERLKGVDSTLKIQPAELGDSAMYLCASSSDRGNTEAFFGQGTRLTVV.

This clone is a singleton in its sample. This chain links TRBV5-5 with TRBJ2-7; 7 bases align to TRBD2. Germline V gene lookup returns CDR1 SGHKS and CDR2 YYEKEE (reference sequence). The CDR3 length is 14 residues. The trim removed 3 bases at V and 2 bases at J, leaving 5 bases unmatched. Here the CDR3 DNA reads TGTGCCAGCAGCTCAACTAGCGCGACCTACGAGCAGTACTTC. It is translated as CASSSTSATYEQYF.

This chain connects TRBV9 to TRBJ2-1, with D perhaps matching TRBD2 (6 bases). The CDR3 has 17 amino acids. Per germline, CDR1 SGDLS and CDR2 YYNGEE. The V gene lost 0 bases and the J gene lost 2 bases, with 15 bases spanning the gap. Written as DNA, the CDR3 is TGTGCCAGCAGCGTAGTGGGGACTTCCCCACCCTACAATGAGCAGTTCTTC. Its protein product is CASSVVGTSPPYNEQFF.

The chain couples TRBV6-5 to TRBJ1-2; D perhaps matches TRBD1 (6 bases). V lost 6 bases to trimming and J lost 6 bases, with 11 bases between them. CDR1 and CDR2 from the germline V gene are MNHEY and SVGAGI. This CDR3 region has 12 residues. This CDR3 reads CASRHAGDGYTF. The CDR3 nucleotides read TGTGCCAGCAGGCACGCAGGGGATGGCTACACCTTC.

V is TRBV29-1 and J is TRBJ2-3; TRBD1 is a possible D gene (6 bases). V dropped 3 bases and J dropped 7 bases, with 11 bases sitting between them. Germline V gene sequence: CDR1 SQVTM, CDR2 ANQGSEA. CDR3 length: 12 residues. The CDR3 spells CSVDPGGHTQYF. As DNA, the CDR3 is TGCAGCGTTGACCCTGGGGGCCATACGCAGTATTTT.

The chain carries TRBV10-2 and TRBJ2-5, with D perhaps TRBD2 (5 bases). This CDR3 region has 12 residues. Germline V lookup: CDR1 WSHSY, CDR2 SAAADI. The germline V and J ends were trimmed by 10 bases and 5 bases, with 14 bases remaining between them. The CDR3 sequence is CATSAGEETQYF. CDR3 nucleotides: TGCGCCACCTCGGCGGGTGAGGAGACCCAGTACTTC.

This clone was seen just once. The chain recombines TRBV6-5 with TRBJ1-2, with 9 bases matching TRBD1. From germline, CDR1 is MNHEY and CDR2 SVGAGI. The trim removed 4 bases at V and 4 bases at J, leaving 4 bases unmatched. The CDR3 extends over 14 amino acids. The CDR3 region has the DNA TGTGCCAGCAGTTTCGAGGGACAGGGCTATGGCTACACCTTC. Translated, it gives CASSFEGQGYGYTF.

The chain couples TRBV12-5 to TRBJ2-6; the match to TRBD1 covers 10 bases. Germline CDR1 LGHNT, CDR2 FRNRAP. The junction had 13 bases not matched to a gene; V was cut back by 1 base and J by 1 base. The CDR3 covers 21 residues. The CDR3: CASGLASKTGGNTSGANVLTF. CDR3 sequence (DNA): TGTGCTAGTGGTTTGGCCAGTAAGACAGGGGGCAATACGTCTGGGGCCAACGTCCTGACTTTC.

V gene TRBV5-1 combines with J gene TRBJ2-5; D possibly corresponds to TRBD2 (6 bases). V was trimmed by 2 bases and J by 6 bases, leaving 11 bases between them. Germline CDR1 SGHRS, CDR2 YFSETQ. The CDR3 extends over 13 amino acids. CDR3 DNA sequence: TGCGCCAGCAGCTTTGGTGGAGGGCAGACCCAGTACTTC. It translates to CASSFGGGQTQYF.